This T cell receptor (beta chain) was sequenced for a study of blood T cell repertoires in COVID-19. The wider study: The analysed material was cDNA or gDNA that came from T cells, B-cell-depleted T cells, or PBMCs.

V was pared by 4 bases and J by 2 bases, with 5 bases of the junction left unmatched. The CDR3 runs to 14 residues. CDR1 and CDR2 from the germline V gene are SNHLY and FYNNEI. Sequenced by immunoSEQ multiplex PCR; TCRdb stores in-frame clones only, minus some. The repertoire holds some 300,000 clones, with 89% as singletons. The sequence was collected from a woman in her 50s who had been exposed to COVID-19. The chain is built from TRBV2 and TRBJ2-7; 7 positions agree with TRBD2. Sequencing was performed on PBMCs or T cells enriched from blood (not recorded which). The CDR3 sequence: CASSVASGTYEQYF. Here the CDR3 DNA reads TGTGCCAGCAGTGTGGCTAGCGGTACCTACGAGCAGTACTTC.